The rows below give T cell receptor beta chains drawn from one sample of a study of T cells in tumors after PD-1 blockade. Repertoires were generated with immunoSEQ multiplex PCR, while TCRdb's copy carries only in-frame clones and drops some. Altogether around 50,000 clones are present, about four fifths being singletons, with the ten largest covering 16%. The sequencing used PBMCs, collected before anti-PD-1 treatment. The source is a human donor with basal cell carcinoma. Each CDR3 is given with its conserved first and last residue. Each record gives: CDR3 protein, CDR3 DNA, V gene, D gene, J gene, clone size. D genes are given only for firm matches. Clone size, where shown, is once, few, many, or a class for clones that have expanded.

CASSEWGARSSYNEQFF	TGTGCCAGCAGTGAGTGGGGGGCTCGCAGCTCCTACAATGAGCAGTTCTTC	TRBV6-4	-	TRBJ2-1	-
CASLPLWGRDFHEQYF	TGTGCCAGCTTACCTCTCTGGGGCCGGGACTTCCACGAGCAGTACTTC	TRBV28	-	TRBJ2-7	once
CASSRTEYNEQFF	TGTGCCAGCAGCAGGACTGAGTACAATGAGCAGTTCTTC	TRBV6-5	-	TRBJ2-1	-
CASSTTRRYTF	TGTGCCAGTAGTACAACAAGGCGCTACACCTTC	TRBV19	-	TRBJ1-2	-
CAFQPRGDSNQPQHF	TGTGCCTTTCAGCCTAGGGGGGATAGCAATCAGCCCCAGCATTTT	TRBV30	-	TRBJ1-5	-
CASSAAGGDSPLHF	TGTGCCAGCAGTGCGGCAGGGGGCGATTCACCCCTCCACTTT	TRBV2	TRBD1	TRBJ1-6	few
CASSQVAHSPLHF	TGTGCCAGCAGCCAAGTTGCCCATTCACCCCTCCACTTT	TRBV3-1/TRBV3-2	-	TRBJ1-6	-
CASSLEGNYGYTF	TGTGCCAGCAGCTTGGAAGGAAACTATGGCTACACCTTC	TRBV5-4	-	TRBJ1-2	-
CASIQDNSYEQYF	TGTGCCAGCATTCAGGACAACTCCTACGAGCAGTACTTC	TRBV5-5	-	TRBJ2-7	-
CASSVGGRGDYGYTF	TGTGCCAGCAGCGTAGGAGGGAGGGGAGACTATGGCTACACCTTC	TRBV9	-	TRBJ1-2	once
CASSDSSNEKLFF	TGTGCCAGCAGCGACAGCTCTAATGAAAAACTGTTTTTT	TRBV28	-	TRBJ1-4	-
CATSDRMDPAGGYTF	TGTGCCACCAGTGATCGAATGGACCCGGCGGGTGGCTACACCTTC	TRBV24-1	-	TRBJ1-2	-
CASRALDRGAQHF	TGTGCCAGCAGGGCCCTAGACAGGGGAGCCCAGCATTTT	TRBV28	TRBD1	TRBJ1-5	once
CASSLAQRKNIQYF	TGTGCCAGCAGTTTGGCACAACGTAAAAACATTCAGTACTTC	TRBV28	-	TRBJ2-4	few
CASSFNAGRAEAFF	TGTGCCAGCAGCTTTAATGCGGGACGGGCTGAAGCTTTCTTT	TRBV5-6	-	TRBJ1-1	-
CASSLAGGDPYGYTF	TGTGCCAGCAGTTTAGCAGGGGGCGATCCCTATGGCTACACCTTC	TRBV28	TRBD1	TRBJ1-2	-
CASSFGGYSYNEQFF	TGCGCCAGCAGCTTCGGCGGCTACTCCTACAATGAGCAGTTCTTC	TRBV5-1	-	TRBJ2-1	once